Ten or more counts support the clone carrying this TCR beta chain. The germline gives CDR1 SGHKS, CDR2 YYEKEE (reference sequence). The CDR3 extends over 14 amino acids. V was shortened by 4 bases and J by 3 bases, with 10 bases between the two germline ends. Unique molecular identifiers were incorporated into the prepared TCRbeta library. TCRdb independently ran MiXCR on the PCR reads; one entry per CDR3 protein. In the table there are 300,000 or so distinct CDR3 sequences, around 9.6% of which are singletons. The data belong to a study of T-cell reconstitution after alpha-beta-depleted transplantation in children.

V gene TRBV5-5 combines with J gene TRBJ2-2, with TRBD1 as a possible D gene (5 bases). This material consisted of PBMCs from the stem cell graft donor, taken from the stem cell graft. The receptor comes from a human donor who donated a stem cell graft to a child with SCID. DNA for the CDR3: TGTGCCAGCAGCGGTGGGGCCTACACCGGGGAGCTGTTTTTT. This encodes CASSGGAYTGELFF.